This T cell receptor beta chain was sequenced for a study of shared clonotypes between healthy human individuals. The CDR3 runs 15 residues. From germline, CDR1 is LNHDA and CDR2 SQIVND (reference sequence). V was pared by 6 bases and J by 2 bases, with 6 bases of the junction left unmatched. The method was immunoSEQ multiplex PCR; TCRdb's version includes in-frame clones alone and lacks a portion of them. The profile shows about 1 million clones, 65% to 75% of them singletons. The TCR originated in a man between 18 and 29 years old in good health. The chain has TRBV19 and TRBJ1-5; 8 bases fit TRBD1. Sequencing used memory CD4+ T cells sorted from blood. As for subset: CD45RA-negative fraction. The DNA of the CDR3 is TGTGCCAGTAGAACGACAGGGGCCGGCAATCAGCCCCAGCATTTT. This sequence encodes CASRTTGAGNQPQHF.